Shown below are 32 T cell receptor beta chains from a single sample sequenced in a study of T cell responses to AZD1222 COVID-19 vaccine. The assay was immunoSEQ multiplex PCR, and TCRdb's table has in-frame clones only and misses some. Of more than 75,000 clones listed, 80% to 90% are singletons. This specimen consisted of peripheral blood, obtained 28 days after the second AZD1222 dose. The receptors were gathered from an adult who received the AZD1222 COVID-19 vaccine.

J is TRBJ1-6 and V is TRBV27; D gene ambiguous. With 0 bases removed from V and 8 bases from J, the gap between germline ends came to 5 bases. CDR3 size: 13 residues. Germline CDR1 and CDR2: MNHEY and SMNVEV (reference sequence). The chain's CDR3 is CASSLSEDSPLHF. The CDR3 nucleotides are TGTGCCAGCAGTTTATCAGAGGATTCACCCCTCCACTTT.

The genes are TRBV7-9 and TRBJ1-2, with D possibly being TRBD1 (6 bases). This CDR3 has 17 residues. Germline assignment: CDR1 SEHNR and CDR2 FQNEAQ (reference sequence). Trimming removed 1 base from V and 0 bases from J, with 15 bases in between. Here the CDR3 DNA reads TGTGCCAGCAGCTTAGACGGGGGCGGCACCCCTAACTATGGCTACACCTTC. It encodes CASSLDGGGTPNYGYTF.

This chain uses TRBV7-9 with TRBJ1-2, with 10 bases that match TRBD1. The V gene's germline CDR1 is SEHNR and CDR2 FQNEAQ (reference sequence). The CDR3 sequence is 15 residues long. V shed 4 bases, J shed 3 bases, and the junction held 5 bases outside the gene matches. CDR3 bases: TGTGCCAGCAGCTCGGGACAGGGGAAAGACTATGGCTACACCTTC. Residues: CASSSGQGKDYGYTF.

The chain recombines TRBV29-1 with TRBJ1-1; D is unresolved. CDR3 size: 12 residues. V was cut by 6 bases and J by 13 bases, with 21 bases left in between. Germline V lookup: CDR1 SQVTM, CDR2 ANQGSEA. CDR3 protein: CSVLMNPRAVFF. CDR3 bases: TGCAGCGTCCTCATGAACCCACGGGCGGTTTTCTTT.

The rearrangement joins TRBV28 to TRBJ1-2, with D tentatively TRBD1 (6 bases). This CDR3 spans 15 amino acids. Per germline, CDR1 MDHEN and CDR2 SYDVKM. V shed 6 bases and J shed 1 base, with 15 bases lying between them. The CDR3 reads CASRRQERVNYGYTF. CDR3 DNA: TGTGCCAGCAGGAGACAGGAGAGAGTTAACTATGGCTACACCTTC.

Only a few counts were recorded for this clone. V and J are TRBV28 and TRBJ1-6, with a tentative D call TRBD1 (5 bases). Trimming left V 5 bases short and J 11 bases short, with 13 bases between. Germline assignment: CDR1 MDHEN and CDR2 SYDVKM. The CDR3 totals 13 residues. CDR3 sequence reads: CASSGATDAPLHF. As DNA, the CDR3 is TGTGCCAGCAGTGGGGCAACTGATGCACCCCTCCACTTT.

V gene TRBV7-9 combines with J gene TRBJ2-1, with D unresolved. CDR1 is SEHNR, CDR2 FQNEAQ, per germline (reference sequence). The length of the CDR3 is 13 residues. Trimming took off 0 bases at V and 10 bases at J, with 10 bases between the two ends. The CDR3 loop is CASSLAAVDEQFF. The CDR3 DNA follows: TGTGCCAGCAGCTTAGCGGCTGTAGACGAGCAGTTCTTC.

In its sample, this clone was seen a few times. The chain has TRBV4-1 and TRBJ2-2; 7 bases align to TRBD2. V lost 1 base, J lost 2 bases, and 7 bases stayed unmatched. The CDR3 covers 17 residues. CDR1 is MGHRA and CDR2 is YSYEKL in the germline V gene. This chain's CDR3 is CASSQVPSGKNTGELFF. In nucleotides, the CDR3 is TGCGCCAGCAGCCAAGTGCCCAGCGGGAAAAACACCGGGGAGCTGTTTTTT.

This clone has more than one count but fewer than ten. V gene TRBV4-1 combines with J gene TRBJ1-2; D is uncertain. The CDR3 sequence is 14 residues long. The germline gives CDR1 MGHRA, CDR2 YSYEKL. Trimming stripped 0 bases from V and 4 bases from J, with 9 bases between. The CDR3 bases are TGCGCCAGCAGCCAAGATGGGAATGGCTATGGCTACACCTTC. Translated, it gives CASSQDGNGYGYTF.

The V and J genes are TRBV5-4 and TRBJ2-2, with D perhaps TRBD1 (5 bases). The germline V and J ends were trimmed by 2 bases and 1 base, with 9 bases remaining between them. From germline, CDR1 is SGHNT and CDR2 YYREEE (reference sequence). The CDR3 is 15 residues long. The CDR3 DNA is TGTGCCAGCAGCTTCGACAGTAGGAACACCGGGGAGCTGTTTTTT. Protein: CASSFDSRNTGELFF.

The CDR3 region has the DNA TGTGCCAGCTCACAGGGCGGGGAGAACTATGGCTACACCTTC. Residues: CASSQGGENYGYTF. The rearrangement joins TRBV18 to TRBJ1-2; D not resolved. The germline V gene encodes CDR1 KGHSH and CDR2 LQKENI. V was pared by 4 bases and J by 2 bases, with 11 bases between. The CDR3 contains 14 residues.

The chain is built from TRBV3-1 (or the pseudogene TRBV3-2) and TRBJ2-5, with TRBD2 matching over 12 bases. The V segment lost 4 bases and the J segment 3 bases; nucleotides outside the gene matches: 0. CDR1 and CDR2 from the germline V gene are LGHDT and YNNKEL (reference sequence). The CDR3 is made up of 14 amino acids. CDR3 amino acids: CASSRLAGEETQYF. In nucleotides, the CDR3 is TGTGCCAGCAGCCGACTAGCGGGAGAAGAGACCCAGTACTTC.

Within the sample, this clone is medium-sized. The V and J genes are TRBV28 and TRBJ2-1, with 7 bases fitting TRBD1. Germline-derived CDR1 and CDR2 are MDHEN and SYDVKM. Losses at the gene ends were 4 bases for V and 0 bases for J; bases not matched to a gene: 6. The CDR3 spans 16 residues. The CDR3 protein is CASSSQGTVSYNEQFF. The CDR3 DNA is TGTGCCAGCAGTTCCCAGGGGACAGTCTCCTACAATGAGCAGTTCTTC.

The rearrangement links TRBV6-6 to TRBJ2-1; no clear D gene. Germline V gene sequence: CDR1 MNHNY, CDR2 SVGAGI (reference sequence). CDR3 length: 12 amino acids. The ends were cut back, 2 bases at V and 8 bases at J, with 7 bases in the middle. The CDR3 DNA follows: TGTGCCAGCAGTTACAGTACCGATGAGCAGTTCTTC. This translates into CASSYSTDEQFF.

The genes are TRBV19 and TRBJ1-5; tentative D call: TRBD1 (5 bases). The V gene's germline CDR1 is LNHDA and CDR2 SQIVND (reference sequence). The CDR3 loop spans 13 amino acids. V was pared by 5 bases and J by 3 bases, with 8 bases between. The DNA of the CDR3 is TGTGCCAGTAGTTCCAGGGTCAATCAGCCCCAGCATTTT. It yields the protein CASSSRVNQPQHF.

This clone appeared once. CDR3 bases: TGTGCCAGCAGCGCCGGGACAGGGAAACTCTCTGGGGCCAACGTCCTGACTTTC. It encodes CASSAGTGKLSGANVLTF. The chain couples TRBV3-1 (or the pseudogene TRBV3-2) to TRBJ2-6; 9 bases match TRBD1. The trim removed 5 bases at V and 0 bases at J, leaving 8 bases unmatched. CDR1 LGHDT and CDR2 YNNKEL come from the germline V gene (reference sequence). This CDR3 spans 18 amino acids.

The chain carries TRBV20-1 and TRBJ2-1; D may be TRBD1 or TRBD2 (5 bases each). Trimming took off 3 bases at V and 4 bases at J, with 19 bases between the two ends. Germline V lookup: CDR1 DFQATT, CDR2 SNEGSKA (reference sequence). This CDR3 has 16 residues. This CDR3 is CSASSPLGDLYNEQFF. The CDR3 DNA reads TGCAGTGCTAGTTCCCCCTTGGGGGATCTATACAATGAGCAGTTCTTC.

This chain links TRBV11-1 with TRBJ1-2, with 7 bases identical to TRBD1. The V segment lost 5 bases and the J segment 2 bases; nucleotides outside the gene matches: 2. This CDR3 is built from 13 residues. Germline CDR1 is SGHAT and CDR2 is FQDESV (reference sequence). The DNA of the CDR3 is TGTGCCAGCAGCCCGACAGGGAACTATGGCTACACCTTC. Protein sequence: CASSPTGNYGYTF.

The rearrangement joins TRBV19 to TRBJ1-1; 8 bases align to TRBD1. The CDR3 has 15 residues. The V and J ends lost 3 bases and 1 base, in that order; junction bases with no gene match: 4. Germline CDR1 reads LNHDA; CDR2 reads SQIVND (reference sequence). CDR3 coding DNA: TGTGCCAGTAGTATGAGCAGGGGGCCGAACACTGAAGCTTTCTTT. Its translation is CASSMSRGPNTEAFF.

J is TRBJ2-1 and V is TRBV28; TRBD2 might be the D (6 bases). The CDR3 contains 14 residues. CDR1 is MDHEN and CDR2 is SYDVKM in the germline V gene. V dropped 3 bases and J dropped 7 bases, with 13 bases sitting between them. CDR3 sequence: CASSFGGMVNEQFF. As DNA, the CDR3 is TGTGCCAGCAGTTTTGGGGGGATGGTAAATGAGCAGTTCTTC.

The rearrangement uses TRBV6-5 and TRBJ2-6; D is unclear. Trimming pared 8 bases from V and 0 bases from J, leaving 2 bases between. Germline V CDR1 and CDR2: MNHEY, SVGAGI. The CDR3 spans 12 residues. The CDR3 loop reads CASLSGANVLTF. DNA for the CDR3: TGTGCCAGCCTCTCTGGGGCCAACGTCCTGACTTTC.

The chain is built from TRBV11-2 and TRBJ2-1; TRBD2 might be the D (6 bases). The germline V gene encodes CDR1 SGHAT and CDR2 FQNNGV. The V end was cut by 4 bases, the J end by 5 bases, with 18 bases between. This CDR3 is built from 16 residues. The CDR3 DNA reads TGTGCCAGCAGCTCTGAATGGGAGGCCCTTAACAATGAGCAGTTCTTC. Translating it yields CASSSEWEALNNEQFF.

V usage is TRBV27 and J usage is TRBJ1-1; D not certain. Germline CDR1 reads MNHEY; CDR2 reads SMNVEV (reference sequence). The CDR3 length is 13 residues. V lost 3 bases and J lost 3, with 8 bases in between. As DNA, the CDR3 is TGTGCCAGCAGTTTCACAGCTGACACTGAAGCTTTCTTT. Translation: CASSFTADTEAFF.

This sequence joins TRBV7-2 and TRBJ2-7, with 14 positions matching TRBD2. There are 15 residues in the CDR3. The germline V gene has CDR1 SGHTA and CDR2 FQGNSA. The trim removed 4 bases at V and 5 bases at J, leaving 4 bases unmatched. The CDR3 region has the DNA TGTGCCAGCAGCTCTCTGGGACTAGCGGGAGACGAGCAGTACTTC. Its translation: CASSSLGLAGDEQYF. Looking up the rest from reference TRBV7-2 and TRBJ2-7 gives the full variable domain: GAGVSQSPSNKVTEKGKDVELRCDPISGHTALYWYRQSLGQGLEFLIYFQGNSAPDKSGLPSDRFSAERTGGSVSTLTIQRTQQEDSAVYLCASSSLGLAGDEQYFGPGTRLTVT.

The chain is built from TRBV4-1 and TRBJ1-4, with D tentatively TRBD1 (5 bases). The V and J ends lost 5 bases and 4 bases respectively, with 17 bases between them. This CDR3 has 16 residues. CDR1 is MGHRA and CDR2 is YSYEKL in the germline V gene. CDR3: CASSSPDRGNNEKLFF. The CDR3 region has the DNA TGCGCCAGCAGCTCGCCGGATAGGGGTAATAATGAAAAACTGTTTTTT.

This chain links TRBV6-1 with TRBJ2-2; 7 bases agree with TRBD1. Germline lookup yields CDR1 MNHNS and CDR2 SASEGT. The CDR3 covers 16 residues. V gave up 2 bases and J gave up 1 base; unmatched junction bases: 4. The CDR3 nucleotides read TGTGCCAGCAGTGAAAGTCCAGGGGGGAACACCGGGGAGCTGTTTTTT. This gives the protein CASSESPGGNTGELFF.

CDR3 amino acids: CASSLSWGRSPLHF. The CDR3 region has the DNA TGTGCCAGCAGTTTATCTTGGGGTCGGTCACCCCTCCACTTT. V gene TRBV27 combines with J gene TRBJ1-6; D uncertain. With 0 bases removed from V and 10 bases from J, the gap between germline ends came to 10 bases. CDR3 length: 14 residues. From germline, CDR1 is MNHEY and CDR2 SMNVEV (reference sequence).

The V gene is TRBV5-1, the J gene TRBJ2-1; 7 positions match TRBD2. J lost 9 bases, V lost 4 bases, and 10 bases had no gene match. The CDR3 covers 14 residues. Germline values: CDR1 SGHRS, CDR2 YFSETQ. The CDR3 nucleotides read TGCGCCAGCAGCCAACGTTTAGCGGGCGGTGAGCAGTTCTTC. As protein: CASSQRLAGGEQFF.

The CDR3 bases are TGCGCCAGCAGCCAAGATTTGGCGGGAGGAGGGCTAACAGATACGCAGTATTTT. This translates into CASSQDLAGGGLTDTQYF. The V gene is TRBV4-3, the J gene TRBJ2-3, with 8 bases identical to TRBD2. Germline V gene lookup returns CDR1 LGHNA and CDR2 YSLEER. The CDR3 extends over 18 amino acids. V gave up 0 bases and J gave up 3 bases; unmatched junction bases: 11.

CDR3 loop: CASSLGLTASSYNEQFF. The CDR3 bases are TGTGCCAGCAGTTTAGGTCTTACGGCGAGCTCCTACAATGAGCAGTTCTTC. The chain couples TRBV28 to TRBJ2-1; D gene unclear. The V gene lost 2 bases and the J gene lost 0 bases, with 14 bases spanning the gap. In germline, CDR1 is MDHEN, CDR2 SYDVKM. The CDR3 contains 17 residues.

The chain is built from TRBV29-1 and TRBJ1-2; tentatively, D is TRBD1 (5 bases). Germline CDR1 is SQVTM and CDR2 is ANQGSEA. This CDR3 is 15 amino acids long. V gave up 4 bases and J gave up 4 bases, with 19 bases separating them. The CDR3 DNA follows: TGCAGCGTTGCCCCACCGGGGGGAGGGATCTATGGCTACACCTTC. It encodes CSVAPPGGGIYGYTF.

The J gene is TRBJ1-1, the V gene TRBV11-2; D not certain. From germline, CDR1 is SGHAT and CDR2 FQNNGV. This CDR3 is 16 amino acids long. V was cut by 1 base and J by 1 base, with 13 bases left in between. The CDR3 bases are TGTGCCAGCAGCTTAGGGTTAGGCATTTCGAACACTGAAGCTTTCTTT. Translated: CASSLGLGISNTEAFF. The full variable domain, completed using reference TRBV11-2 and TRBJ1-1, is EAGVAQSPRYKIIEKRQSVAFWCNPISGHATLYWYQQILGQGPKLLIQFQNNGVVDDSQLPKDRFSAERLKGVDSTLKIQPAKLEDSAVYLCASSLGLGISNTEAFFGQGTRLTVV.